A selection of T cell receptor beta chains follows, all from one sample in a study of T cell repertoires in cytomegalovirus infection. These receptors have no identified antigens. TCRdb reprocessed the reads via MiXCR and lists one record per CDR3 protein. Among around 120,000 distinct CDR3 sequences listed, roughly 40% were seen once. The specimen was CD8+ T cells from cultured PBMCs, collected from culture after CMV antigen stimulation. Source of these receptors: a human donor in good health (CMV status not recorded). Some clones in this sample may be carry-over from other donors' samples. Each CDR3 is given with its conserved first and last residue. Each record gives: J gene, V gene, D gene, CDR3 length, clone size, CDR3 protein, CDR3 DNA. A D gene is named only where the DNA matches it firmly. Rows give clone size only sometimes, using once, few, many, or a class for an expanded clone.

J gene: TRBJ2-3
V gene: TRBV2
D gene: TRBD2
CDR3 length: 16
clone size: -
CDR3 protein: CASSEPSGGDTDTQYF
CDR3 DNA: TGTGCCAGCAGTGAACCCAGCGGGGGGGACACAGATACGCAGTATTTT

J gene: TRBJ2-4
V gene: TRBV11-2
D gene: -
CDR3 length: 17
clone size: -
CDR3 protein: CASSLGRPQRAKNIQYF
CDR3 DNA: TGTGCCAGCAGCTTGGGACGTCCGCAAAGGGCCAAAAACATTCAGTACTTC

J gene: TRBJ1-1
V gene: TRBV7-2
D gene: -
CDR3 length: 18
clone size: many
CDR3 protein: CASSWELSIGPTNTEAFF
CDR3 DNA: TGTGCCAGCAGCTGGGAATTGAGCATCGGGCCTACGAACACTGAAGCTTTCTTT

J gene: TRBJ1-2
V gene: TRBV12-3/TRBV12-4
D gene: -
CDR3 length: 12
clone size: -
CDR3 protein: CASSASSAGYTF
CDR3 DNA: TGTGCCAGCAGTGCGAGCAGCGCTGGCTACACCTTC

J gene: TRBJ2-5
V gene: TRBV28
D gene: -
CDR3 length: 15
clone size: many
CDR3 protein: CASSPGVSRKETQYF
CDR3 DNA: TGTGCCAGCAGCCCCGGGGTGTCTCGTAAAGAGACCCAGTACTTC

J gene: TRBJ2-5
V gene: TRBV7-8
D gene: -
CDR3 length: 15
clone size: -
CDR3 protein: CASSVGVGGEETQYF
CDR3 DNA: TGTGCCAGCAGTGTCGGAGTAGGAGGGGAAGAGACCCAGTACTTC

J gene: TRBJ1-1
V gene: TRBV11-1
D gene: -
CDR3 length: 13
clone size: many
CDR3 protein: CASSLQDYTEAFF
CDR3 DNA: TGTGCCAGCAGCTTACAAGATTACACTGAAGCTTTCTTT

J gene: TRBJ2-5
V gene: TRBV3-1
D gene: TRBD1
CDR3 length: 15
clone size: -
CDR3 protein: CASSQDGTGRETQYF
CDR3 DNA: TGTGCCAGCAGCCAAGATGGGACAGGGCGGGAGACCCAGTACTTC

J gene: TRBJ1-4
V gene: TRBV6-6
D gene: -
CDR3 length: 15
clone size: -
CDR3 protein: CASSYQGWGNEKLFF
CDR3 DNA: TGTGCCAGCAGTTACCAGGGTTGGGGTAATGAAAAACTGTTTTTT

J gene: TRBJ2-5
V gene: TRBV6-1
D gene: -
CDR3 length: 14
clone size: many
CDR3 protein: CASREGVKQETQYF
CDR3 DNA: TGTGCCAGCAGGGAAGGGGTCAAACAAGAGACCCAGTACTTC

J gene: TRBJ2-7
V gene: TRBV6-1
D gene: TRBD1
CDR3 length: 14
clone size: few
CDR3 protein: CASSARTGSYEQYF
CDR3 DNA: TGTGCCAGCAGTGCGCGGACAGGCTCCTACGAGCAGTACTTC

J gene: TRBJ2-3
V gene: TRBV7-4
D gene: TRBD2
CDR3 length: 15
clone size: -
CDR3 protein: CASSLTRGSTDTQYF
CDR3 DNA: TGTGCCAGCAGCTTAACGCGGGGGAGCACAGATACGCAGTATTTT

J gene: TRBJ1-4
V gene: TRBV7-9
D gene: -
CDR3 length: 16
clone size: few
CDR3 protein: CASSPPGPATNEKLFF
CDR3 DNA: TGTGCCAGCAGCCCCCCCGGCCCTGCAACTAATGAAAAACTGTTTTTT

J gene: TRBJ1-2
V gene: TRBV27
D gene: -
CDR3 length: 13
clone size: few
CDR3 protein: CASSLGVNYGYTF
CDR3 DNA: TGTGCCAGCAGTTTAGGAGTTAACTATGGCTACACCTTC

J gene: TRBJ2-1
V gene: TRBV6-1
D gene: -
CDR3 length: 15
clone size: few
CDR3 protein: CASSERSFLYNEQFF
CDR3 DNA: TGTGCCAGCAGTGAAAGATCGTTCCTCTACAATGAGCAGTTCTTC

J gene: TRBJ2-7
V gene: TRBV27
D gene: TRBD1
CDR3 length: 15
clone size: -
CDR3 protein: CASSSHGQGVYEQYF
CDR3 DNA: TGTGCCAGCAGTTCTCACGGACAGGGGGTTTACGAGCAGTACTTC

J gene: TRBJ2-1
V gene: TRBV27
D gene: -
CDR3 length: 15
clone size: few
CDR3 protein: CASSFGRGSYNEQFF
CDR3 DNA: TGTGCCAGCAGTTTTGGCAGGGGTTCCTACAATGAGCAGTTCTTC

J gene: TRBJ2-1
V gene: TRBV2
D gene: -
CDR3 length: 10
clone size: -
CDR3 protein: CASRGNEQFF
CDR3 DNA: TGTGCCAGCAGGGGGAATGAGCAGTTCTTC

J gene: TRBJ1-1
V gene: TRBV7-6
D gene: TRBD1
CDR3 length: 14
clone size: once
CDR3 protein: CASRPGTGSDEAFF
CDR3 DNA: TGTGCCAGCAGACCCGGGACAGGGTCGGATGAAGCTTTCTTT

J gene: TRBJ1-2
V gene: TRBV4-3
D gene: -
CDR3 length: 14
clone size: few
CDR3 protein: CASSQDTEIYGYTF
CDR3 DNA: TGCGCCAGCAGCCAAGATACGGAAATCTATGGCTACACCTTC

J gene: TRBJ1-1
V gene: TRBV6-2/TRBV6-3
D gene: -
CDR3 length: 16
clone size: -
CDR3 protein: CASSWDTLEANTEAFF
CDR3 DNA: TGTGCCAGCAGCTGGGACACCTTGGAGGCGAACACTGAAGCTTTCTTT

J gene: TRBJ2-5
V gene: TRBV6-1
D gene: -
CDR3 length: 16
clone size: few
CDR3 protein: CASRILKKTSLETQYF
CDR3 DNA: TGTGCCAGCAGAATCCTGAAAAAGACAAGTTTGGAGACCCAGTACTTC

J gene: TRBJ2-7
V gene: TRBV29-1
D gene: -
CDR3 length: 11
clone size: -
CDR3 protein: CSVEDLTEQYF
CDR3 DNA: TGCAGCGTTGAAGATCTAACCGAGCAGTACTTC

J gene: TRBJ2-3
V gene: TRBV18
D gene: TRBD1
CDR3 length: 16
clone size: once
CDR3 protein: CASSPPLAGGADTQYF
CDR3 DNA: TGTGCCAGCTCACCACCTTTGGCAGGGGGAGCAGATACGCAGTATTTT

J gene: TRBJ1-1
V gene: TRBV7-2
D gene: -
CDR3 length: 15
clone size: few
CDR3 protein: CASSPRARAVTEAFF
CDR3 DNA: TGTGCCAGCAGCCCACGGGCCCGGGCGGTCACTGAAGCTTTCTTT

J gene: TRBJ1-5
V gene: TRBV6-6
D gene: TRBD1
CDR3 length: 15
clone size: -
CDR3 protein: CASSYGTGVYQPRHF
CDR3 DNA: TGTGCCAGCAGTTACGGGACAGGGGTATATCAGCCCCGGCATTTT

J gene: TRBJ2-7
V gene: TRBV7-9
D gene: -
CDR3 length: 14
clone size: -
CDR3 protein: CASSLTPPPYEQYF
CDR3 DNA: TGTGCCAGCAGCTTAACACCGCCCCCCTACGAGCAGTACTTC

J gene: TRBJ1-5
V gene: TRBV12-3/TRBV12-4
D gene: -
CDR3 length: 14
clone size: -
CDR3 protein: CASSRDWVNQPQHF
CDR3 DNA: TGTGCCAGCAGCCGCGACTGGGTCAATCAGCCCCAGCATTTT

J gene: TRBJ2-1
V gene: TRBV7-8
D gene: -
CDR3 length: 17
clone size: many
CDR3 protein: CASSLGRLAPSGNEQFF
CDR3 DNA: TGTGCCAGCAGCTTAGGTCGGTTAGCGCCTTCGGGTAATGAGCAGTTCTTC

J gene: TRBJ2-1
V gene: TRBV6-5
D gene: -
CDR3 length: 13
clone size: -
CDR3 protein: CASRRTVYNEQFF
CDR3 DNA: TGTGCCAGCAGGCGGACTGTTTACAATGAGCAGTTCTTC

J gene: TRBJ2-3
V gene: TRBV29-1
D gene: -
CDR3 length: 13
clone size: few
CDR3 protein: CSAFPGFTDTQYF
CDR3 DNA: TGCTCAGCGTTCCCAGGGTTCACAGATACGCAGTATTTT

J gene: TRBJ2-5
V gene: TRBV10-3
D gene: -
CDR3 length: 16
clone size: -
CDR3 protein: CAISESSAGREETQYF
CDR3 DNA: TGTGCCATCAGTGAGTCGTCAGCGGGCAGGGAAGAGACCCAGTACTTC

J gene: TRBJ1-1
V gene: TRBV10-3
D gene: -
CDR3 length: 13
clone size: -
CDR3 protein: CAITPGMNTEAFF
CDR3 DNA: TGTGCCATCACCCCTGGAATGAACACTGAAGCTTTCTTT

J gene: TRBJ2-7
V gene: TRBV20-1
D gene: -
CDR3 length: 14
clone size: -
CDR3 protein: CSAPRDGGLYEQYF
CDR3 DNA: TGCAGTGCACCTCGGGACGGGGGATTATACGAGCAGTACTTC

J gene: TRBJ2-7
V gene: TRBV15
D gene: -
CDR3 length: 13
clone size: -
CDR3 protein: CATSPGTSYEQYF
CDR3 DNA: TGTGCCACCAGCCCCGGGACAAGCTACGAGCAGTACTTC

J gene: TRBJ1-1
V gene: TRBV15
D gene: -
CDR3 length: 14
clone size: -
CDR3 protein: CATRGRVGYTEAFF
CDR3 DNA: TGTGCCACCAGAGGCAGGGTGGGTTACACTGAAGCTTTCTTT

J gene: TRBJ1-2
V gene: TRBV7-8
D gene: -
CDR3 length: 12
clone size: many
CDR3 protein: CASSLENYGYTF
CDR3 DNA: TGTGCCAGCAGCTTAGAGAACTATGGCTACACCTTC

J gene: TRBJ2-1
V gene: TRBV3-1
D gene: -
CDR3 length: 17
clone size: -
CDR3 protein: CASSQPRWQALGDEQFF
CDR3 DNA: TGTGCCAGCAGCCAACCTCGGTGGCAGGCCCTTGGGGATGAGCAGTTCTTC

J gene: TRBJ2-7
V gene: TRBV2
D gene: TRBD2
CDR3 length: 14
clone size: -
CDR3 protein: CASRQGLAGYEQYF
CDR3 DNA: TGTGCCAGCAGACAGGGACTAGCGGGGTACGAGCAGTACTTC

J gene: TRBJ2-7
V gene: TRBV4-3
D gene: TRBD2
CDR3 length: 17
clone size: -
CDR3 protein: CASSPRGSGGAFHEQYF
CDR3 DNA: TGCGCCAGCAGCCCCCGCGGCAGCGGGGGGGCGTTTCACGAGCAGTACTTC

J gene: TRBJ2-3
V gene: TRBV7-8
D gene: TRBD2
CDR3 length: 15
clone size: few
CDR3 protein: CASSTFSGEIDTQYF
CDR3 DNA: TGTGCCAGCAGCACCTTTAGCGGGGAAATAGATACGCAGTATTTT

J gene: TRBJ2-7
V gene: TRBV19
D gene: -
CDR3 length: 15
clone size: -
CDR3 protein: CASSINSHWAYEQYF
CDR3 DNA: TGTGCCAGTAGTATCAACTCCCATTGGGCCTACGAGCAGTACTTC

J gene: TRBJ1-6
V gene: TRBV2
D gene: TRBD1
CDR3 length: 16
clone size: many
CDR3 protein: CASSEAWDSDNSPLHF
CDR3 DNA: TGTGCCAGCAGTGAAGCATGGGACAGTGATAATTCACCCCTCCACTTT

J gene: TRBJ2-7
V gene: TRBV7-6
D gene: TRBD1
CDR3 length: 16
clone size: -
CDR3 protein: CASSPRGRGSSYEQYF
CDR3 DNA: TGTGCCAGCAGCCCTCGGGGCAGGGGGTCTTCCTACGAGCAGTACTTC

J gene: TRBJ1-1
V gene: TRBV12-3/TRBV12-4
D gene: -
CDR3 length: 13
clone size: -
CDR3 protein: CASRSGANTEAFF
CDR3 DNA: TGTGCCAGCAGGTCAGGGGCAAACACTGAAGCTTTCTTT

J gene: TRBJ1-5
V gene: TRBV20-1
D gene: -
CDR3 length: 12
clone size: -
CDR3 protein: CSARLINQPQHF
CDR3 DNA: TGCAGTGCTAGACTAATCAATCAGCCCCAGCATTTT

J gene: TRBJ2-7
V gene: TRBV11-2
D gene: -
CDR3 length: 14
clone size: -
CDR3 protein: CASTYQSGPYEQYF
CDR3 DNA: TGTGCCAGCACCTACCAAAGTGGACCCTACGAGCAGTACTTC

J gene: TRBJ2-7
V gene: TRBV30
D gene: TRBD1
CDR3 length: 14
clone size: few
CDR3 protein: CAWSTGDGLLEQYF
CDR3 DNA: TGTGCCTGGAGTACAGGGGACGGTTTACTCGAGCAGTACTTC

J gene: TRBJ2-7
V gene: TRBV7-9
D gene: TRBD2
CDR3 length: 13
clone size: -
CDR3 protein: CASSLGEGYEQYF
CDR3 DNA: TGTGCCAGCAGCCTAGGGGAGGGCTACGAGCAGTACTTC

J gene: TRBJ1-2
V gene: TRBV12-3/TRBV12-4
D gene: -
CDR3 length: 15
clone size: many
CDR3 protein: CASSLAAGNGYGYTF
CDR3 DNA: TGTGCCAGCAGTTTAGCGGCAGGGAATGGGTATGGCTACACCTTC

J gene: TRBJ1-2
V gene: TRBV27
D gene: -
CDR3 length: 15
clone size: -
CDR3 protein: CASSNYRDLNYGYTF
CDR3 DNA: TGTGCCAGCAGTAACTACAGGGACTTAAACTATGGCTACACCTTC

J gene: TRBJ2-7
V gene: TRBV29-1
D gene: -
CDR3 length: 11
clone size: -
CDR3 protein: CSVADSYEQYF
CDR3 DNA: TGCAGCGTTGCCGACAGCTACGAGCAGTACTTC

J gene: TRBJ2-1
V gene: TRBV11-1
D gene: TRBD2
CDR3 length: 19
clone size: -
CDR3 protein: CASSSPPGERGPTFDEQFF
CDR3 DNA: TGTGCCAGCAGCTCCCCCCCTGGGGAGCGGGGGCCGACGTTCGATGAGCAGTTCTTC

J gene: TRBJ2-3
V gene: TRBV7-9
D gene: TRBD1
CDR3 length: 15
clone size: -
CDR3 protein: CASSPPGQNTDTQYF
CDR3 DNA: TGTGCCAGCAGTCCACCGGGACAGAACACAGATACGCAGTATTTT

J gene: TRBJ2-2
V gene: TRBV19
D gene: -
CDR3 length: 14
clone size: -
CDR3 protein: CASSPGPNTGELFF
CDR3 DNA: TGTGCCAGTAGCCCGGGCCCGAACACCGGGGAGCTGTTTTTT

J gene: TRBJ2-7
V gene: TRBV2
D gene: TRBD2
CDR3 length: 14
clone size: few
CDR3 protein: CASRPNRLAGEQYF
CDR3 DNA: TGTGCCAGCAGACCCAATCGATTAGCGGGAGAGCAGTACTTC

J gene: TRBJ2-7
V gene: TRBV19
D gene: TRBD1
CDR3 length: 14
clone size: -
CDR3 protein: CASSPTGASYEQYF
CDR3 DNA: TGTGCCAGTAGTCCGACAGGGGCCAGCTACGAGCAGTACTTC

J gene: TRBJ1-1
V gene: TRBV7-6
D gene: TRBD1
CDR3 length: 18
clone size: -
CDR3 protein: CASSPPTAGGRSGTEAFF
CDR3 DNA: TGTGCCAGCAGCCCACCCACCGCAGGGGGGAGAAGTGGCACTGAAGCTTTCTTT